The clone carrying this T cell receptor (beta chain) showed up many times. The antigen is unknown. The sample originates from a study of T cell repertoires in cytomegalovirus infection. MiXCR was run by TCRdb on the reads, yielding one entry per CDR3 protein. The sample has about 310,000 distinct CDR3 sequences; roughly 25% are singletons. CDR3 length equals 20 residues. CDR1 SGHAT and CDR2 FQNNGV come from the germline V gene. The V end lost 2 bases, the J end lost 0 bases, and 23 bases lay between the germline ends. The gene calls are TRBV11-2 and TRBJ2-4; D remains unclear. This sample comprised cultured PBMCs, obtained from culture after CMV antigen stimulation. This TCR was sampled from a human donor in good health (CMV status not recorded). Some clones in this sample may be carry-over from other donors' samples. The CDR3 reads CASSLSGWGVPSRAKNIQYF. The CDR3 DNA reads as TGTGCCAGCAGCTTATCCGGTTGGGGTGTTCCGAGCAGAGCCAAAAACATTCAGTACTTC. The variable domain in full, completed from reference TRBV11-2 and TRBJ2-4, reads EAGVAQSPRYKIIEKRQSVAFWCNPISGHATLYWYQQILGQGPKLLIQFQNNGVVDDSQLPKDRFSAERLKGVDSTLKIQPAKLEDSAVYLCASSLSGWGVPSRAKNIQYFGAGTRLSVL.